The 10 T cell receptor beta chains presented below share a single source sample, sequenced in a study of CD4 T cell repertoires in COVID-19. The assay was immunoSEQ multiplex PCR, and TCRdb's table has in-frame clones only and misses some. The sample consists of 70,000 to 95,000 clones, about 83% of them appearing once. Sample: CD4+ T cells from peripheral blood, taken after recovery from COVID-19. These receptor sequences come from a human donor who had COVID-19.

This clone was observed a single time. The chain employs TRBV10-3 and TRBJ2-1, with TRBD2 as a possible D gene (6 bases). V lost 3 bases and J 9 bases, leaving 9 bases between the germline ends. From germline, CDR1 is ENHRY and CDR2 SYGVKD. There are 12 residues in the CDR3. The CDR3 nucleotides are TGTGCCATCAGTGAAGGAGGGAGTGAGCAGTTCTTC. Encoded protein: CAISEGGSEQFF.

The chain has TRBV7-7 and TRBJ2-5; D is uncertain. Germline V CDR1 and CDR2: SSHAT, FNYEAQ (reference sequence). The CDR3 is 15 residues long. With 2 bases removed from V and 4 bases from J, the gap between germline ends came to 14 bases. For the CDR3, the DNA is TGTGCCAGCAGCTTACAATCTGAGCCAGGAGAGACCCAGTACTTC. Amino acid sequence: CASSLQSEPGETQYF.

CDR3 residues: CASSLAGGFGETQYF. In DNA form, the CDR3 reads TGCGCCAGCAGCTTGGCAGGGGGCTTCGGAGAGACCCAGTACTTC. This chain connects TRBV5-1 to TRBJ2-5, with 8 bases identical to TRBD1. The CDR3 covers 15 residues. Germline V CDR1 and CDR2: SGHRS, YFSETQ. The V gene end was trimmed by 0 bases and the J gene end by 4 bases; junction bases not matched to a gene: 5.

V is TRBV6-5 and J is TRBJ1-1, with TRBD1 identical over 7 bases. Germline V gene sequence: CDR1 MNHEY, CDR2 SVGAGI. The CDR3 length is 16 residues. J lost 5 bases, V lost 1 base, and 10 bases had no gene match. CDR3 DNA sequence: TGTGCCAGCAGTTACTTCCAGGGAGGGGGCTGGACTGAAGCTTTCTTT. As protein: CASSYFQGGGWTEAFF.

The chain employs TRBV7-9 and TRBJ2-2, with 10 bases identical to TRBD1. Germline loops: CDR1 SEHNR, CDR2 FQNEAQ (reference sequence). With 4 bases clipped from V and 6 bases from J, the junction kept 8 bases outside the gene matches. The CDR3 sequence is 16 residues long. The CDR3 reads CASSSRGTGASGELFF. CDR3 in DNA: TGTGCCAGCAGCTCCAGAGGGACAGGGGCTTCCGGGGAGCTGTTTTTT.

The gene calls are TRBV15 and TRBJ2-1; TRBD2 matches at 9 bases. The CDR3 runs to 15 residues. CDR1 LNHNV and CDR2 YYDKDF come from the germline V gene (reference sequence). V lost 3 bases and J lost 7; bases outside the gene matches: 7. In DNA, the CDR3 is TGTGCCACCAGCAGTGCGGGAGGGCAGTCTAATGAGCAGTTCTTC. The encoded protein is CATSSAGGQSNEQFF.

The chain couples TRBV10-1 to TRBJ2-7; 12 nucleotides line up with TRBD2. V trimming: 4 bases; J trimming: 7 bases; junction bases outside the gene matches: 2. Germline V gene sequence: CDR1 WNHNN, CDR2 SYGVQD (reference sequence). This CDR3 has 13 amino acids. CDR3 coding DNA: TGCGCCAGCAGTGTGACTAGCGGGGGAGAGCAGTACTTC. This translates into CASSVTSGGEQYF.

The CDR3 is CATSRESAGGSPLHF. The DNA for the CDR3 is TGTGCCACCAGCAGAGAGTCAGCAGGGGGATCACCCCTCCACTTT. The chain has TRBV15 and TRBJ1-6; 7 positions match TRBD1. Germline V gene sequence: CDR1 LNHNV, CDR2 YYDKDF (reference sequence). The CDR3 covers 15 residues. Trimming removed 0 bases from V and 10 bases from J; junction bases left unmatched: 6.

The chain links TRBV18 to TRBJ2-5; D is unclear. The CDR3 is made up of 13 amino acids. Trimming cost V 3 bases and J 2 bases, with 7 bases left between them. Looked up from germline, CDR1 is KGHSH and CDR2 is LQKENI. CDR3 DNA sequence: TGTGCCAGCTCACCTAGATTTCAAGAGACCCAGTACTTC. Translating gives CASSPRFQETQYF.

This clone was seen a single time. The V call is TRBV7-6, the J call TRBJ2-3; perhaps TRBD2 as D (5 bases). Trimming cost V 1 base and J 4 bases, with 21 bases left between them. The V gene's germline CDR1 is SGHVS and CDR2 FNYEAQ. The CDR3 extends over 18 amino acids. This CDR3 is CASSLGIASGRNADTQYF. The CDR3 coding sequence is TGTGCCAGCAGCTTAGGGATCGCCAGCGGACGGAACGCAGATACGCAGTATTTT.